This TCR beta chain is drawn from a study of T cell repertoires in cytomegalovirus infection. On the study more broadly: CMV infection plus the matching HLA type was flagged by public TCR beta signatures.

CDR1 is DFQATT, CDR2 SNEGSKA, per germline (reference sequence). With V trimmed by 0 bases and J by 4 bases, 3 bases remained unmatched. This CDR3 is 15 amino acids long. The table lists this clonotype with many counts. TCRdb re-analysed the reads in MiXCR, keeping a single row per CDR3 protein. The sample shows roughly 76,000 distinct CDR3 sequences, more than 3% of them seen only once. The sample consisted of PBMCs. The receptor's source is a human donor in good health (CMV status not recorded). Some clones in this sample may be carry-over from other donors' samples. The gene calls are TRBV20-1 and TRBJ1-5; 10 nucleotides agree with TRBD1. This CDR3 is CSAREQGQGNQPQHF. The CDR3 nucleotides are TGCAGTGCTAGAGAACAGGGACAGGGGAATCAGCCCCAGCATTTT.